A selection of T cell receptor beta chains follows, all from one sample in a study of beta chain features in type 1 diabetes. Assay used: immunoSEQ multiplex PCR; TCRdb lists only in-frame clones, some missing. There are about 650,000 clones in the sample; under 15% occur only once, and about 0.11% lies in the top ten. Sequenced sample: naive CD4+ T cells from blood. Source of these receptors: a man aged 30-40 years with type 1 diabetes. The CDR3 runs from the conserved cysteine through the conserved F or W. A D gene is named only where the DNA matches it firmly. Clone sizes are given selectively: once, few, many, or a class where the clone is expanded.

v_call	j_call	d_call	clone_size	cdr3_nt	cdr3_aa
TRBV2	TRBJ2-5	-	few	TGTGCCAGCATCCCCCGGCTGGGGGACCAAGAGACCCAGTACTTC	CASIPRLGDQETQYF
TRBV4-3	TRBJ2-6	-	-	TGCGCCAGCAGCCAAGATTTAAAGGGATCTGGGGCCAACGTCCTGACTTTC	CASSQDLKGSGANVLTF
TRBV7-2	TRBJ2-1	TRBD1	few	TGTGCCAGCAGTTTCGCTTTGACAGGGGGCCTGGATGAGCAGTTCTTC	CASSFALTGGLDEQFF
TRBV11-2	TRBJ2-5	TRBD1	few	TGTGCCAGCAGCGGCCGGGACAGGGGGAGAGAGACCCAGTACTTC	CASSGRDRGRETQYF
TRBV9	TRBJ1-5	-	few	TGTGCCAGCAGCCTGCGGGACCGCGATCAGCCCCAGCATTTT	CASSLRDRDQPQHF
TRBV6-5	TRBJ2-1	-	few	TGTGCCAGCAGTGGGCCCTACAATGAGCAGTTCTTC	CASSGPYNEQFF
TRBV7-6	TRBJ1-5	-	-	TGTGCCAGCAGCTTAGGAAGGGGGGATCAGCCCCAGCATTTT	CASSLGRGDQPQHF
TRBV2	TRBJ1-1	TRBD1	few	TGTGCCAGAAGGGGGCAGGTTGAAGCTTTCTTT	CARRGQVEAFF
TRBV11-3	TRBJ1-3	-	few	TGTGCCAGCAGCATTTCTGGAAACACCATATATTTT	CASSISGNTIYF
TRBV4-3	TRBJ1-2	-	few	TGCGCCAGCAGCCAAGAGTGGACATCTGCTAACTATGGCTACACCTTC	CASSQEWTSANYGYTF
TRBV6-5	TRBJ1-2	-	few	TGTGCCAGCAGTTACTCGGAAGGATTGGCAGGCTACACCTTC	CASSYSEGLAGYTF
TRBV5-1	TRBJ1-6	-	few	TGCGCCAGCAGCTTGGACAGGGAGGATTCACCCCTCCACTTT	CASSLDREDSPLHF
TRBV4-2	TRBJ2-7	TRBD1	few	TGTGCCAGCAGCCAAGGTGGGACAGGGTGGTCGGAGCAGTACTTC	CASSQGGTGWSEQYF
TRBV2	TRBJ2-3	-	few	TGTGCCAGCAGGAACAGGGAGACAACAGATACGCAGTATTTT	CASRNRETTDTQYF
TRBV6-5	TRBJ2-7	TRBD1	few	TGTGCCAGCTCACTAGGACAGGGAAGTTCGTACGAGCAGTACTTC	CASSLGQGSSYEQYF
TRBV6-1	TRBJ1-6	-	-	TGTGCCAGCAGTGAACCCTCCAGGGATAATTCACCCCTCCACTTT	CASSEPSRDNSPLHF
TRBV27	TRBJ2-6	-	-	TGTGCCAGCAGTCCACAGGGTAGGGAGGCCAACGTCCTGACTTTC	CASSPQGREANVLTF
TRBV9	TRBJ2-1	TRBD1	-	TGTGCCAGCAGCGTAGGAGGGGCAGGGGGCCCTTACAATGAGCAGTTCTTC	CASSVGGAGGPYNEQFF
TRBV5-1	TRBJ2-1	TRBD1	-	TGCGCCAGCAGCAAAGCACGGGACAGCGGAACGGGTGTGAATGAGCAGTTCTTC	CASSKARDSGTGVNEQFF
TRBV11-3	TRBJ2-6	-	few	TGTGCCAGCAGCTTAGGAAGCTCTGGGGCCAACGTCCTGACTTTC	CASSLGSSGANVLTF
TRBV7-2	TRBJ1-1	TRBD1	-	TGTGCCAGCAGCCGGGGACAGGCGAACACTGAAGCTTTCTTT	CASSRGQANTEAFF
TRBV19	TRBJ2-3	-	few	TGTGCCAGTAGTCCGGGACGGCGGGAAGATACGCAGTATTTT	CASSPGRREDTQYF
TRBV6-5	TRBJ2-7	-	-	TGTGCCAGCAGTGACCACTACGAGCAGTACTTC	CASSDHYEQYF
TRBV4-1	TRBJ2-1	-	few	TGCGCAAGCCACGGGGAGACCTACAATGAGCAGTTCTTC	CASHGETYNEQFF
TRBV7-2	TRBJ2-6	-	-	TGTGCCAGCAGCCAGAACTGGGGCTCTGGGGCCAACGTCCTGACTTTC	CASSQNWGSGANVLTF
TRBV10-3	TRBJ1-1	-	many	TGTGCCATCAGTGCCACAGAGAACACTGAAGCTTTCTTT	CAISATENTEAFF
TRBV5-1	TRBJ2-2	-	few	TGCGCCAGCAGCTTGGAGGGGCTCGGCACCGGGGAGCTGTTTTTT	CASSLEGLGTGELFF
TRBV6-5	TRBJ2-5	-	-	TGTGCCAGCAGTTACTCTTCGGTCCAAGAGACCCAGTACTTC	CASSYSSVQETQYF
TRBV7-2	TRBJ1-2	-	few	TGTGCCAGCAGCTTGCCCGGACACCATCCCAACTATGGCTACACCTTC	CASSLPGHHPNYGYTF
TRBV30	TRBJ2-7	-	few	TGTGCCTGGAGCCGGACCTACGAGCAGTACTTC	CAWSRTYEQYF
TRBV7-9	TRBJ2-3	-	few	TGTGCCAGCAGCTTAGGGATGAGGAAGGACTTGGAGGATACGCAGTATTTT	CASSLGMRKDLEDTQYF
TRBV6-6	TRBJ2-5	TRBD1	few	TGTGCCAGCAGCCTCCGGGACAGGGGTGTTGTTACCCAGTACTTC	CASSLRDRGVVTQYF
TRBV4-2	TRBJ1-1	-	few	TGTGCCAGCAGCCAAGGGCAGCCGAACACTGAAGCTTTCTTT	CASSQGQPNTEAFF
TRBV2	TRBJ2-5	TRBD1	few	TGTGCCAGCAGGATACAGGGGAGTAGGAGTGAGACCCAGTACTTC	CASRIQGSRSETQYF
TRBV6-1	TRBJ2-5	-	-	TGTGCCAGCAGGGCGGGTCAAGAGACCCAGTACTTC	CASRAGQETQYF
TRBV18	TRBJ2-3	-	-	TGTGCCAGCTCACCAGGCAGGAAAGATACGCAGTATTTT	CASSPGRKDTQYF
TRBV18	TRBJ2-7	-	-	TGTGCCAGCTCACCACCCAGGGGAGACTCCTACGAGCAGTACTTC	CASSPPRGDSYEQYF
TRBV5-4	TRBJ2-5	-	-	TGTGCCAGCAGCCTCGAACAGGGTACCATGGAGACCCAGTACTTC	CASSLEQGTMETQYF
TRBV9	TRBJ1-2	TRBD1	-	TGTGCCAGCAGCCAGGGGGCCACCGAAAGCTATGGCTACACCTTC	CASSQGATESYGYTF
TRBV6-1	TRBJ2-7	-	few	TGTGCCAGCAGTGCACCTAGCTACGAGCAGTACTTC	CASSAPSYEQYF
TRBV5-6	TRBJ2-7	TRBD1	-	TGTGCCAGCAGCTTGGTACAGGGGGCAGCTGACGAGCAGTACTTC	CASSLVQGAADEQYF
TRBV9	TRBJ2-5	-	-	TGTGCCAGCAGCGCCGGTGGGGAGACCCAGTACTTC	CASSAGGETQYF
TRBV11-2	TRBJ2-1	-	-	TGTGCCAGCAGCTTAGCCCTCTACAATGAGCAGTTCTTC	CASSLALYNEQFF
TRBV15	TRBJ2-5	-	-	TGTGCCACCAGCAGAGATCGACAGCGACAAGAGACCCAGTACTTC	CATSRDRQRQETQYF
TRBV5-1	TRBJ1-2	-	-	TGCGCCAGCAGCTTGCAGGGGAACTATGGCTACACCTTC	CASSLQGNYGYTF
TRBV11-1	TRBJ2-2	TRBD1	few	TGTGCCAGCAGCTTAAGGGGGCAGAGGTTCACCGGGGAGCTGTTTTTT	CASSLRGQRFTGELFF
TRBV29-1	TRBJ2-5	-	-	TGCAGTGCCTCCAGGGGCCAAGAGACCCAGTACTTC	CSASRGQETQYF
TRBV15	TRBJ2-5	-	few	TGTGCCACTGGCCTGCTTCAAGAGACCCAGTACTTC	CATGLLQETQYF
TRBV25-1	TRBJ2-7	-	few	TGTGCGACCCGGCAGGGAACCTACGAGCAGTACTTC	CATRQGTYEQYF
TRBV5-1	TRBJ2-7	-	few	TGCGCCAGCAGTTTCGACAACTCCTACGAGCAGTACTTC	CASSFDNSYEQYF
TRBV7-2	TRBJ2-5	-	-	TGTGCCAGCAGCTTTGGCGGGGCCAGGGAGACCCAGTACTTC	CASSFGGARETQYF
TRBV7-9	TRBJ1-2	TRBD1	-	TGTGCCAGCAGCTCAGGGGGTAGTGGCTACACCTTC	CASSSGGSGYTF
TRBV7-6	TRBJ2-6	-	-	TGTGCCAGCAGCCCTCCGGCCTCTGGGGCCAACGTCCTGACTTTC	CASSPPASGANVLTF